The 24 T cell receptor beta chains in this list originate from one sample, sequenced in a study of T-cell reconstitution after alpha-beta-depleted transplantation in children (dated by TCRdb to about 2016). The method was PCR. The sequencer listed for this sample is Illumina HiSeq 2500. TCR libraries were prepared with molecular barcoding, using unique molecular identifiers to normalize TCRbeta repertoire quantification. TCRdb passed the public sequencing reads through fastp at Q25 and MiXCR, retaining productive beta sequences. Rows with a matching CDR3 protein are joined into one entry that keeps the most common DNA and genes. The table for this sample lists roughly 340,000 distinct CDR3 sequences; roughly 16% of them were counted only once. The top ten clonotypes cover about 41% of the sample. What the treatment or condition label conveys for this sample: allogeneic hematopoietic cell transplantation with graft depleted of TCRalphabeta T cells and CD19 B cells.

The sequences come from PBMCs, mostly from graft donor cells, collected 360 days after TCRalphabeta/CD19-depleted stem cell transplant. The receptors derive from a male patient aged 2 to 9 who had a stem cell transplant for acute lymphoblastic leukemia, so the T cells may come from the graft donor.

The gene calls are TRBV20-1 and TRBJ2-7; 10 nucleotides line up with TRBD1. The CDR3 consists of 13 residues. J was trimmed by 9 bases and V by 5 bases; bases with no gene match: 10. CDR1 and CDR2 (germline): DFQATT, SNEGSKA (reference sequence). This chain's CDR3 is CSAPRTGGVGQYF. The CDR3 nucleotides are TGCAGTGCTCCTCGGACAGGGGGGGTAGGGCAGTACTTC.

This clonotype was observed a single time. The chain employs TRBV28 and TRBJ1-5; maybe TRBD1 (5 bases). Deletions cut 5 bases from V and 0 bases from J, with 11 bases between. CDR1 and CDR2 (germline): MDHEN, SYDVKM. The CDR3 covers 15 residues. The CDR3 spells CASSPLGGSNQPQHF. The CDR3 nucleotides are TGTGCCAGCAGTCCCCTCGGGGGTAGCAATCAGCCCCAGCATTTT.

This clonotype appeared a few times. The chain uses TRBV4-2 and TRBJ1-5; 10 nucleotides match TRBD1. V dropped 1 base and J dropped 5; count of bases not matched to a gene: 2. The CDR3 length is 15 residues. Germline assignment: CDR1 LGHNA and CDR2 YNFKEQ. CDR3 protein: CASSQAGTGDQPQHF. CDR3 sequence (DNA): TGTGCCAGCAGCCAAGCCGGGACAGGGGATCAGCCCCAGCATTTT.

This rearrangement joins TRBV27 to TRBJ2-7, with 8 bases that match TRBD2. This CDR3 contains 18 residues. J gave up 1 base and V 5 bases, and 16 bases lay outside the gene matches. Germline V gives CDR1 MNHEY, CDR2 SMNVEV (reference sequence). The CDR3 sequence is CASSPRRWREDLSYEQYF. DNA of the CDR3: TGTGCCAGCAGTCCCCGACGATGGCGGGAGGACTTGTCCTACGAGCAGTACTTC.

This clonotype was picked up many times. The genes are TRBV10-3 and TRBJ1-1; weak D call: TRBD1 (5 bases). This CDR3 is built from 14 residues. From germline, CDR1 is ENHRY and CDR2 SYGVKD. V lost 4 bases and J lost 0, with 9 bases in between. The CDR3 DNA is TGTGCCATCAGTGTGGACAAGCTGAACACTGAAGCTTTCTTT. Protein sequence: CAISVDKLNTEAFF.

This chain joins TRBV4-3 and TRBJ2-6; no definite D call. CDR1 is LGHNA and CDR2 is YSLEER in the germline V gene. There are 17 residues in the CDR3. Between the trimmed V and J ends, which lost 0 bases and 2 bases, there was a span of 11 bases. CDR3 nucleotides: TGCGCCAGCAGCCAAGATCCAGAGTCCGCTGGGGCCAACGTCCTGACTTTC. As protein: CASSQDPESAGANVLTF.

This clonotype turned up a few times. This sequence joins TRBV28 and TRBJ2-5; tentatively, D is TRBD2 (5 bases). Germline assignment: CDR1 MDHEN and CDR2 SYDVKM. Trimming removed 1 base at V and 4 bases at J, with 10 bases between. The CDR3 has 14 amino acids. The CDR3 DNA reads TGTGCCAGCAGTTTATCAGACTACCGAGAGACCCAGTACTTC. Translating it yields CASSLSDYRETQYF.

This clonotype showed up many times. J is TRBJ2-7 and V is TRBV6-5; D gene unclear. Germline values: CDR1 MNHEY, CDR2 SVGAGI. V lost 2 bases and J 4 bases, leaving 15 bases between the germline ends. This CDR3 is built from 15 residues. This chain's CDR3 is CASSYHLGISYEQYF. The DNA for the CDR3 is TGTGCCAGCAGTTACCACCTAGGGATCAGTTACGAGCAGTACTTC.

This clonotype was recorded at least ten times. The chain links TRBV28 to TRBJ2-4, with D perhaps matching TRBD1 (6 bases). The germline V and J ends were trimmed by 3 bases and 1 base, with 7 bases remaining between them. The V gene's germline CDR1 is MDHEN and CDR2 SYDVKM. The CDR3 totals 14 residues. CDR3 sequence: CASSFQGAKNIQYF. In nucleotides, the CDR3 is TGTGCCAGCAGTTTTCAGGGGGCCAAAAACATTCAGTACTTC.

In this sample, this clonotype turned up a few times. The chain is built from TRBV19 and TRBJ2-3; 10 bases fit TRBD2. After removal of 5 bases from V and 8 bases from J, the junction contained 10 bases not matched to a gene. Germline V gene data show CDR1 as LNHDA and CDR2 as SQIVND (reference sequence). The CDR3 is 15 amino acids. The CDR3 nucleotides read TGTGCCAGTAGTCGAGGTCTAGCGGGAGAGGGTACGCAGTATTTT. Translated, it gives CASSRGLAGEGTQYF.

This clonotype was seen only once. The chain combines TRBV29-1 with TRBJ1-4, with TRBD1 matching over 12 bases. The CDR3 length is 16 residues. V lost 0 bases, J lost 10 bases, and 9 bases stayed unmatched. The germline gives CDR1 SQVTM, CDR2 ANQGSEA. CDR3 sequence: CSVEEGTGGGDAKLFF. The CDR3 DNA follows: TGCAGCGTTGAAGAAGGGACAGGGGGCGGAGATGCAAAACTGTTTTTT.

The chain carries TRBV27 and TRBJ2-2, with TRBD1 as a possible D gene (6 bases). Germline loops: CDR1 MNHEY, CDR2 SMNVEV (reference sequence). V was shortened by 5 bases and J by 4 bases, with 11 bases between the two germline ends. The CDR3 is 14 amino acids. CDR3: CASSGARGTGELFF. In DNA, the CDR3 is TGTGCCAGCAGTGGAGCCAGGGGCACCGGGGAGCTGTTTTTT.

The chain has TRBV2 and TRBJ2-2; D might be TRBD2 (6 bases). The V end lost 6 bases, the J end lost 1 base, and 9 bases lay between the germline ends. Germline V CDR1 and CDR2: SNHLY, FYNNEI. The CDR3 extends over 14 amino acids. DNA of the CDR3: TGTGCCAGCAGGACGGGAGTGAACACCGGGGAGCTGTTTTTT. Translating gives CASRTGVNTGELFF.

The chain links TRBV4-2 to TRBJ1-5, with D maybe TRBD1 (5 bases). Germline V lookup: CDR1 LGHNA, CDR2 YNFKEQ. Trimming took off 0 bases at V and 9 bases at J, with 12 bases between the two ends. The CDR3 spans 14 residues. The chain's CDR3 is CASSQEAYQGPQHF. CDR3 in DNA: TGTGCCAGCAGCCAAGAGGCATACCAGGGGCCCCAGCATTTT.

Ten or more counts support this clonotype. This chain connects TRBV4-1 to TRBJ2-3; a weak D match, TRBD2 (5 bases). Per the germline V gene, CDR1 is MGHRA and CDR2 is YSYEKL. Trimming pared 7 bases from V and 0 bases from J, leaving 11 bases between. This CDR3 region has 14 residues. Here the CDR3 DNA reads TGCGCCAGCACCCTAGCTGTTAGCACAGATACGCAGTATTTT. Amino acid sequence: CASTLAVSTDTQYF.

About this clonotype: This clone may be a read error of a much larger clone one base away. The V gene is TRBV7-6, the J gene TRBJ2-5, with no clear D. The length of the CDR3 is 15 residues. Looked up from germline, CDR1 is SGHVS and CDR2 is FNYEAQ. CDR3 amino acids: CTSSFIRSHQETQYF. For the CDR3, the DNA is TGTACCAGCAGCTTCATTCGGTCTCACCAAGAGACCCAGTACTTC.

The chain uses TRBV12-3 or TRBV12-4 and TRBJ2-1; TRBD2 is a possible D gene (6 bases). Trimming stripped 5 bases from V and 5 bases from J, with 19 bases between. The CDR3 length is 16 residues. CDR3 residues: CASSLNLGGGHNEQFF. The CDR3 nucleotides are TGTGCCAGCAGTCTTAATCTGGGGGGAGGACACAATGAGCAGTTCTTC.

This chain joins TRBV29-1 and TRBJ2-7; possible D gene TRBD1, 7 bases. This CDR3 is 14 amino acids long. The germline V gene has CDR1 SQVTM and CDR2 ANQGSEA. V was clipped by 0 bases and J by 2 bases, with 11 bases between them. The CDR3 DNA follows: TGCAGCGTTGAAGACAGGGGGGTCGCCTACGAGCAGTACTTC. Amino acid sequence: CSVEDRGVAYEQYF.

This clonotype appeared once. The V and J genes are TRBV25-1 and TRBJ2-7; D call uncertain. Between the trimmed V and J ends, which lost 6 bases and 3 bases, there was a span of 12 bases. Germline V gives CDR1 MGHDK, CDR2 SYGVNS. The CDR3 extends over 13 amino acids. CDR3 residues: CASSSGRLYEQYF. The CDR3 DNA reads TGTGCCAGCAGCTCCGGGCGTCTCTACGAGCAGTACTTC.

J is TRBJ2-3 and V is TRBV5-1; weak D call: TRBD1 (7 bases). The CDR3 runs to 14 residues. Germline V gene sequence: CDR1 SGHRS, CDR2 YFSETQ. V shed 3 bases and J shed 3 bases, with 11 bases lying between them. The DNA for the CDR3 is TGCGCCAGCAGCTCGACAGGGAGGACAGATACGCAGTATTTT. Translated: CASSSTGRTDTQYF.

This clonotype appeared many times. The rearrangement links TRBV5-1 to TRBJ2-3; a possible D gene is TRBD2 (7 bases). The V end was cut by 0 bases, the J end by 5 bases, with 10 bases between. The CDR3 spans 14 residues. Per the germline V gene, CDR1 is SGHRS and CDR2 is YFSETQ. The CDR3 DNA is TGCGCCAGCAGCTTGGACAGGGAGGGAGATACGCAGTATTTT. Its protein product is CASSLDREGDTQYF. The complete variable domain, with remaining parts taken from reference TRBV5-1 and TRBJ2-3, reads KAGVTQTPRYLIKTRGQQVTLSCSPISGHRSVSWYQQTPGQGLQFLFEYFSETQRNKGNFPGRFSGRQFSNSRSEMNVSTLELGDSALYLCASSLDREGDTQYFGPGTRLTVL.

This rearrangement joins TRBV3-1 to TRBJ2-1, with 7 nucleotides matching TRBD1. Germline CDR1 and CDR2: LGHDT and YNNKEL (reference sequence). CDR3 length equals 16 residues. V dropped 4 bases and J dropped 2; count of bases not matched to a gene: 8. CDR3 residues: CASSRGTAATYNEQFF. The CDR3 nucleotides read TGTGCCAGCAGCCGAGGGACAGCCGCCACCTACAATGAGCAGTTCTTC.

Concerning this clonotype itself: This likely stems from a read error, as it lies one base from a far larger clone. V and J are TRBV3-1 and TRBJ2-5; no definite D call. This CDR3 contains 11 residues. CDR1 is LGHDT and CDR2 is YNNKEL in the germline V gene (reference sequence). In DNA, the CDR3 is TGTGCCTGCAGCCAAGGCGAGACCCAGTACTTC. It is translated as CACSQGETQYF.

This clonotype has a handful of counts. This rearrangement joins TRBV6-2 or TRBV6-3 to TRBJ2-1; D remains unclear. V dropped 2 bases and J dropped 2 bases, with 13 bases sitting between them. The CDR3 is 16 residues long. Germline assignment: CDR1 MNHEY and CDR2 SVGEGT. CDR3: CASSYPDHPTYNEQFF. The DNA of the CDR3 is TGTGCCAGCAGTTACCCGGACCACCCAACCTACAATGAGCAGTTCTTC.